This TCR beta chain was observed in a study of blood T cell repertoires in COVID-19. Study overall: Donors in the United States, Italy and Spain gave samples during acute or convalescent COVID-19. T cells, B-cell-depleted T cells, or PBMCs supplied cDNA or gDNA.

In the source study's methods: Amplified reference gene primers provided the basis for estimating nucleated cell counts. Sequencing used immunoSEQ multiplex PCR; TCRdb keeps in-frame clones, though not all of them. V and J calls and clone size come straight from that table; D and trimming were deduced from the DNA. The table lists tens of thousands of clones, around three quarters of them singletons. Input material: peripheral blood. The clonotype was recovered from a human donor in a cohort sampled during active COVID-19.

CDR3 DNA sequence: TGTGCCAGCAGCCAAGCTATTAGCGGGATCTACGAGCAGTACTTC. This sequence encodes CASSQAISGIYEQYF. The V gene is TRBV3-1 (or the pseudogene TRBV3-2), the J gene TRBJ2-7, with 8 nucleotides matching TRBD2. The V gene's germline CDR1 is LGHDT and CDR2 YNNKEL (reference sequence). The CDR3 totals 15 residues. Losses at the gene ends were 1 base for V and 3 bases for J; bases not matched to a gene: 5.